A selection of T cell receptor beta chains follows, all from one sample in a study of blood T cell repertoires in COVID-19. The assay was immunoSEQ multiplex PCR, and TCRdb's table has in-frame clones only and misses some. The sample records some 190,000 clones, 84% being singletons. Sequenced material: PBMCs or T cells enriched from blood (not recorded which). The receptors were sampled from a woman in her 30s who had been exposed to COVID-19. Both conserved end residues are trimmed from each CDR3.

>TRBV7-2|TRBJ2-7
ASSLAGTGFEQY
>TRBV2|TRBJ1-2
ASSENTESIYGYT
>TRBV12-3/TRBV12-4|TRBJ2-7
ASSFAGDEQY
>TRBV11-3|TRBJ1-2
ASSIVQGARDGYT
>TRBV12-3/TRBV12-4|TRBJ2-5
ASSFNSQETQY
>TRBV5-5|TRBJ2-5
ASSRTSRDRGRETQY
>TRBV14|TRBJ2-5
ASSQGVTQY
>TRBV11-2|TRBJ2-7
ASSLRTGVLYEQY
>TRBV5-1|TRBJ1-1
ASSNRGNTEAF
>TRBV5-1|TRBJ2-1
ASSLAVPGTSGWNEQF
>TRBV12-5|TRBJ1-3
ASGPPGGGSGNTIY
>TRBV5-6|TRBJ2-3
ASSPLGAGTDTQY
>TRBV6-4|TRBJ2-3
ASSDNQGGGLYTQY
>TRBV27|TRBJ1-5
ASRSRGGNQPQH
>TRBV3-1/TRBV3-2|TRBJ1-2
ASSQDGRWDRYGYT
>TRBV24-1|TRBJ2-1
ATSLAGGPDNEQF
>TRBV11-2|TRBJ1-1
ASIVGRGFFPEAF
>TRBV9|TRBJ2-1
ASSVGSGVSYNEQF
>TRBV7-2|TRBJ2-7
ASSFRTSGGVQAYEQY
>TRBV6-5|TRBJ2-7
ASEKTGVPLYEQY
>TRBV3-1/TRBV3-2|TRBJ1-1
ASSFRGTEAF
>TRBV15|TRBJ2-5
ATSRGTGRETQY
>TRBV7-9|TRBJ1-1
ASSLEGAGALEAF
>TRBV7-7|TRBJ2-6
ASSPDRARPSSGANVLT
>TRBV7-2|TRBJ2-7
ASSLGQKQYEQY
>TRBV9|TRBJ2-4
ASSVGVAGGEY
>TRBV4-1|TRBJ2-7
ASSQDRGNEQY
>TRBV12-3/TRBV12-4|TRBJ1-2
ASSLSYGYT
>TRBV6-5|TRBJ1-3
ASSSGTVAGNTIY
>TRBV9|TRBJ2-7
ASSVDGPGEQY
>TRBV9|TRBJ2-1
ASSVVTGGNEQF
>TRBV18|TRBJ1-3
ASSPNTGASGNTIY
>TRBV5-1|TRBJ1-2
ASSPGTARGDGYT
>TRBV5-4|TRBJ2-7
ASSPRDSYEQY
>TRBV7-3|TRBJ2-7
ASSLTGRREQY
>TRBV13|TRBJ1-2
ASSLLSGPRAQRGGYT
>TRBV6-2/TRBV6-3|TRBJ2-7
ASSYSASSSYEQY
>TRBV2|TRBJ1-2
ASNTMGVPGHNYGYT
>TRBV19|TRBJ2-7
ASSIDLLSSGGPSYEQY
>TRBV7-6|TRBJ1-1
ASSLRGTPNTEAF
>TRBV7-9|TRBJ2-7
ASTPNDRTGQYEQY